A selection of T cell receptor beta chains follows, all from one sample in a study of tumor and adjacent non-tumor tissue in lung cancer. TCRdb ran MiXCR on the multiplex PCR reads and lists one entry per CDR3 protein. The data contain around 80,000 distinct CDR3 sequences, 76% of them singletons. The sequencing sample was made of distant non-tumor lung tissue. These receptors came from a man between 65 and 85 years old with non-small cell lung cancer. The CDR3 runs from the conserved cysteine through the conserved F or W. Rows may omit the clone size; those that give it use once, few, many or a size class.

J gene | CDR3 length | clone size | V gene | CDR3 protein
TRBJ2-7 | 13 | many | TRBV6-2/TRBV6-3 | CASRSSGRDEQYF
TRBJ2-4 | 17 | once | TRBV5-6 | CVSSATGTGVVGNIHYF
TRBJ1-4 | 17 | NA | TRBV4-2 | CATSQVPLWVANEKLFF
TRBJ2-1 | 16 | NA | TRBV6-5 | CAISYAVGDYYNKLFF
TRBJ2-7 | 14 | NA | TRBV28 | CASKRTGNGYEQYF
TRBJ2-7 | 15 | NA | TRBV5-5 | CASSLAGTVAYEQYF
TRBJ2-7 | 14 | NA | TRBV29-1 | CSVERRGPTYEQYF
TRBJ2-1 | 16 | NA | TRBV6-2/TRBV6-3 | CASSMGQGPSYSDQFF
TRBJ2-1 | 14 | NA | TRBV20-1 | CSALGRSSHNEQFF
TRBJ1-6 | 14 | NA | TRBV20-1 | CSASIGDSQSPLHF
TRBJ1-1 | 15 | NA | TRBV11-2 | CTSSFANPRNTEAFF
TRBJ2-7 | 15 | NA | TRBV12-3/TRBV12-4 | CASSRTSGGRDEQYF
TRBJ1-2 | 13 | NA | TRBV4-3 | CSSSQGAAYGYSF
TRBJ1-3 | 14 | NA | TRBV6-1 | CASSQGISGNSIYF
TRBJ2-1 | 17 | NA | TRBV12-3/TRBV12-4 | CASTLGTVGGSYNEQFF
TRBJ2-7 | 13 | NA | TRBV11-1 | CASSLFSGYEQHF
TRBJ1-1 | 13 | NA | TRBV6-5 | CASCDRLNIEAFF
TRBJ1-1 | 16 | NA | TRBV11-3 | CASIFLDRTLNTEVFF